Shown below are 21 T cell receptor beta chains from a single sample sequenced in a study of blood T cell repertoires in COVID-19. Data came from immunoSEQ multiplex PCR; TCRdb stores just in-frame clones and leaves some out. The sample lists a few hundred thousand clones, 85% occurring once. The sequencing sample was made of peripheral blood. The receptors derive from a human donor in a cohort sampled during active COVID-19.

The chain recombines TRBV12-3 or TRBV12-4 with TRBJ2-2, with D maybe TRBD1 (5 bases). This CDR3 has 13 residues. Trimming took off 3 bases at V and 6 bases at J, with 8 bases between the two ends. The CDR3 loop reads CASSLTVSGELFF. CDR3 DNA: TGTGCCAGCAGTTTGACAGTTTCCGGGGAGCTGTTTTTT.

This clone was counted once. The genes are TRBV2 and TRBJ2-7; maybe TRBD1 (5 bases). There are 14 residues in the CDR3. Germline CDR1 is SNHLY and CDR2 is FYNNEI. Deletions cut 2 bases from V and 6 bases from J, with 14 bases between. CDR3 nucleotide sequence: TGTGCCAGCAGTGAATCTCAGACAGTAGGCGAGCAGTACTTC. Translated: CASSESQTVGEQYF. Looking up the rest from reference TRBV2 and TRBJ2-7 gives the full variable domain: EPEVTQTPSHQVTQMGQEVILRCVPISNHLYFYWYRQILGQKVEFLVSFYNNEISEKSEIFDDQFSVERPDGSNFTLKIRSTKLEDSAMYFCASSESQTVGEQYFGPGTRLTVT.

DNA of the CDR3: TGTGCCAGCAGCCAAGCACAGGGGGCGATAGGCTACACCTTC. Amino acid sequence: CASSQAQGAIGYTF. V and J are TRBV3-1 (or the pseudogene TRBV3-2) and TRBJ1-2; TRBD1 aligns across 9 bases. The CDR3 sequence is 14 residues long. The germline gives CDR1 LGHDT, CDR2 YNNKEL (reference sequence). With 1 base clipped from V and 8 bases from J, the junction kept 5 bases outside the gene matches.

The chain is built from TRBV7-8 and TRBJ1-2; D not resolved. Trimming stripped 5 bases from V and 0 bases from J, with 10 bases between. Germline CDR1 reads SGHVS; CDR2 reads FQNEAQ. The length of the CDR3 is 14 residues. The CDR3 DNA follows: TGTGCCAGCAGCCTCTGGCACACTAACTATGGCTACACCTTC. As protein: CASSLWHTNYGYTF.

The chain joins TRBV7-2 to TRBJ2-1; 11 bases match TRBD2. The V and J ends lost 6 bases and 6 bases, in that order; junction bases with no gene match: 13. CDR1 is SGHTA and CDR2 is FQGNSA in the germline V gene. CDR3 size: 17 residues. Here the CDR3 DNA reads TGTGCCAGCAGTTTCTCCGCTAGCGGGGGGTGGGGCAATGAGCAGTTCTTC. Its translation: CASSFSASGGWGNEQFF.

This chain links TRBV10-3 with TRBJ2-6; TRBD1 is a possible D gene (6 bases). Germline lookup yields CDR1 ENHRY and CDR2 SYGVKD. The CDR3 loop spans 15 amino acids. V dropped 9 bases and J dropped 0 bases, with 12 bases sitting between them. DNA for the CDR3: TGTGCCATAAAGGGACAACACTCTGGGGCCAACGTCCTGACTTTC. It codes for CAIKGQHSGANVLTF.

In this sample, this clone turned up once. V gene TRBV19 combines with J gene TRBJ2-1, with D maybe TRBD1 (6 bases). This CDR3 comprises 15 residues. CDR1 and CDR2 (germline): LNHDA, SQIVND (reference sequence). V lost 3 bases and J 0 bases, leaving 9 bases between the germline ends. The CDR3 DNA is TGTGCCAGTAGTATCCCAGGGGTCTCCTACAATGAGCAGTTCTTC. Its protein is CASSIPGVSYNEQFF.

The J gene is TRBJ2-1, the V gene TRBV2; 11 bases are shared with TRBD1. The CDR3 is 15 residues long. Germline V CDR1 and CDR2: SNHLY, FYNNEI. The ends lost 9 bases at V and 4 bases at J; junction bases unmatched: 8. The CDR3 protein is CASMTGTGGYNEQFF. The DNA for the CDR3 is TGTGCCAGTATGACCGGGACAGGGGGATACAATGAGCAGTTCTTC.

This sequence joins TRBV28 and TRBJ2-3; 10 positions agree with TRBD1. This CDR3 is built from 16 residues. The V gene end was trimmed by 8 bases and the J gene end by 4 bases; junction bases not matched to a gene: 12. Germline V gene lookup returns CDR1 MDHEN and CDR2 SYDVKM. Here the CDR3 DNA reads TGTGCCAGCCGATCTCATGACAGGGGGCGGGCAGATACGCAGTATTTT. This encodes CASRSHDRGRADTQYF.

The chain carries TRBV2 and TRBJ2-3; a possible D gene is TRBD2 (6 bases). Trimming pared 7 bases from V and 4 bases from J, leaving 18 bases between. The length of the CDR3 is 15 residues. CDR1 is SNHLY, CDR2 FYNNEI, per germline. The CDR3 loop is CASTRETGGADTQYF. In DNA form, the CDR3 reads TGTGCCAGCACCCGGGAAACAGGAGGGGCAGATACGCAGTATTTT.

The J gene is TRBJ1-2, the V gene TRBV20-1; D uncertain. The CDR3 covers 12 residues. Germline V gives CDR1 DFQATT, CDR2 SNEGSKA (reference sequence). Trimming left V 3 bases short and J 6 bases short, with 11 bases between. Written as DNA, the CDR3 is TGCAGTGCTAGTGAGGAGTTGCATGGCTACACCTTC. Translated, it gives CSASEELHGYTF.

The V call is TRBV7-9, the J call TRBJ1-1; tentatively, D is TRBD1 (5 bases). V gave up 2 bases and J gave up 0 bases, with 16 bases separating them. From germline, CDR1 is SEHNR and CDR2 FQNEAQ (reference sequence). The length of the CDR3 is 17 residues. CDR3 loop: CASSLQGPNWLNTEAFF. CDR3 nucleotides: TGTGCCAGCAGCTTACAGGGCCCAAATTGGTTGAACACTGAAGCTTTCTTT.

This clone came up once. The V call is TRBV28, the J call TRBJ2-5, with a tentative D call TRBD2 (8 bases). V shed 3 bases and J shed 6 bases, with 20 bases lying between them. CDR1 is MDHEN, CDR2 SYDVKM, per germline. This CDR3 comprises 16 residues. The CDR3 reads CASSFYKGAGGKTQYF. DNA of the CDR3: TGTGCCAGCAGTTTCTACAAGGGGGCGGGGGGTAAGACCCAGTACTTC.

The gene calls are TRBV18 and TRBJ1-2; 7 nucleotides align to TRBD1. This CDR3 contains 17 residues. V lost 2 bases to trimming and J lost 4 bases; unmatched junction nucleotides: 13. The germline gives CDR1 KGHSH, CDR2 LQKENI. The CDR3 DNA is TGTGCCAGCTCACCAAAGGGGGCAGGGCGCGGGGTCTATGGCTACACCTTC. This gives the protein CASSPKGAGRGVYGYTF. The full variable domain, its missing parts supplied by reference TRBV18 and TRBJ1-2, is NAGVMQNPRHLVRRRGQEARLRCSPMKGHSHVYWYRQLPEEGLKFMVYLQKENIIDESGMPKERFSAEFPKEGPSILRIQQVVRGDSAAYFCASSPKGAGRGVYGYTFGSGTRLTVV.

The chain combines TRBV6-5 with TRBJ2-7; 7 positions agree with TRBD2. This CDR3 is 15 amino acids long. V gave up 5 bases and J gave up 3 bases; unmatched junction bases: 10. Germline CDR1 is MNHEY and CDR2 is SVGAGI. CDR3 nucleotides: TGTGCCAGCAGTCCTTGGCGGGGGAGAGTCTACGAGCAGTACTTC. The encoded protein is CASSPWRGRVYEQYF.

V and J are TRBV5-1 and TRBJ2-1, with 7 bases identical to TRBD1. The CDR3 runs to 15 residues. The J segment lost 0 bases and the V segment lost 3 bases, leaving 3 bases of the junction unmatched. CDR1 is SGHRS and CDR2 is YFSETQ in the germline V gene. The CDR3 DNA reads TGCGCCAGCAGCTCAGACAGGGCCTCCTACAATGAGCAGTTCTTC. Its translation is CASSSDRASYNEQFF. Full variable domain (outside the CDR3, taken from reference TRBV5-1 and TRBJ2-1): KAGVTQTPRYLIKTRGQQVTLSCSPISGHRSVSWYQQTPGQGLQFLFEYFSETQRNKGNFPGRFSGRQFSNSRSEMNVSTLELGDSALYLCASSSDRASYNEQFFGPGTRLTVL.

This clone has a count of ten or more. The CDR3 loop reads CASGQLNIQYF. CDR3 in DNA: TGTGCCAGCGGACAGCTAAACATTCAGTACTTC. The J gene is TRBJ2-4, the V gene TRBV6-5; TRBD1 might be the D (6 bases). CDR1 and CDR2 from the germline V gene are MNHEY and SVGAGI. The CDR3 totals 11 residues. The V end lost 8 bases, the J end lost 6 bases, and 8 bases lay between the germline ends.

The V and J genes are TRBV25-1 and TRBJ1-2; D is undetermined. The germline V gene encodes CDR1 MGHDK and CDR2 SYGVNS. This CDR3 comprises 12 residues. Trimming took 6 bases from V and 6 from J, leaving 11 bases between them. The CDR3 sequence: CASRGGGDGYTF. In DNA form, the CDR3 reads TGTGCCAGCAGGGGCGGCGGGGATGGCTACACCTTC.

This clone came up once. V and J are TRBV3-1 (or the pseudogene TRBV3-2) and TRBJ1-2, with D possibly matching TRBD1 (5 bases). This CDR3 has 15 amino acids. Trimming took off 0 bases at V and 8 bases at J, with 16 bases between the two ends. From germline, CDR1 is LGHDT and CDR2 YNNKEL (reference sequence). The CDR3 nucleotides are TGTGCCAGCAGCCAAGATTGGAGGGACCGACCGGGCTACACCTTC. This sequence encodes CASSQDWRDRPGYTF.

V gene TRBV2 combines with J gene TRBJ1-4; 7 bases align to TRBD1. The CDR3 totals 17 residues. With V trimmed by 1 base and J by 6 bases, 11 bases remained unmatched. The germline V gene has CDR1 SNHLY and CDR2 FYNNEI. The CDR3 coding sequence is TGTGCCAGCAGTGAAGTAAGGGGGCCGATGTTTGATGAAAAACTGTTTTTT. Protein sequence: CASSEVRGPMFDEKLFF.

The rearrangement joins TRBV7-8 to TRBJ2-3; D remains unclear. With 3 bases removed from V and 0 bases from J, the gap between germline ends came to 7 bases. The germline V gene has CDR1 SGHVS and CDR2 FQNEAQ. There are 14 residues in the CDR3. As DNA, the CDR3 is TGTGCCAGCAGCTTCGACACGAGCACAGATACGCAGTATTTT. Encoded protein: CASSFDTSTDTQYF.